Each of the 5 T cell receptor beta chains below was sequenced from the same sample in a study of T cells after yellow fever vaccination. TCRdb reprocessed the 5' RACE reads with MiXCR, giving one entry per CDR3 protein. The repertoire holds 200,000 to 300,000 distinct CDR3 sequences, 10% to 15% seen once, with 0.45% to 0.65% in the top ten. The sample consisted of CD4+ T cells sorted from PBMCs, taken 45 days after the yellow fever booster vaccination. The receptor source for this set is a man younger than 45 who received the YFV17D yellow fever vaccine.

This sequence joins TRBV6-1 and TRBJ1-6; TRBD1 aligns across 7 bases. The CDR3 is 14 amino acids. Germline V gene sequence: CDR1 MNHNS, CDR2 SASEGT. V was clipped by 8 bases and J by 10 bases; unmatched bases: 11. The CDR3 DNA follows: TGTGCCAGCCCTCTACAGGGGAGAGAGTCACCCCTCCACTTT. It yields the protein CASPLQGRESPLHF.

The chain joins TRBV19 to TRBJ2-7; D remains unclear. CDR3 length: 14 residues. V gave up 4 bases and J gave up 1 base, with 11 bases separating them. The germline CDR1 and CDR2 sequences are LNHDA and SQIVND (reference sequence). The CDR3 protein is CASSTNWMSYEQYF. The CDR3 DNA sequence: TGTGCCAGTAGTACCAACTGGATGTCCTACGAGCAGTACTTC.

The rearrangement links TRBV7-9 to TRBJ2-1, with D perhaps matching TRBD1 or TRBD2 (5 bases each). The V and J ends lost 6 bases and 4 bases respectively, with 13 bases between them. This CDR3 has 14 residues. Germline V lookup: CDR1 SEHNR, CDR2 FQNEAQ (reference sequence). CDR3 DNA sequence: TGTGCCAGCAGTGGGGACCAAAAGTACAATGAGCAGTTCTTC. Amino acid sequence: CASSGDQKYNEQFF.

This clonotype was seen a single time. J is TRBJ1-5 and V is TRBV3-1, with D perhaps matching TRBD1 (5 bases). Trimming stripped 1 base from V and 6 bases from J, with 7 bases between. The CDR3 runs 13 residues. The germline V gene has CDR1 LGHDT and CDR2 YNNKEL (reference sequence). CDR3 sequence reads: CASSQGRGQPQHF. CDR3 DNA: TGTGCCAGCAGCCAAGGGAGGGGTCAGCCCCAGCATTTT.

This clonotype showed up many times. The chain recombines TRBV18 with TRBJ2-1, with TRBD2 matching 14 bases. V gave up 5 bases and J gave up 6 bases; unmatched junction bases: 3. Germline V lookup: CDR1 KGHSH, CDR2 LQKENI. The CDR3 sequence is 15 residues long. CDR3 nucleotide sequence: TGTGCCAGCTCAACCGGGACTAGCGGGAGCAATGAGCAGTTCTTC. This sequence encodes CASSTGTSGSNEQFF.